This TCR beta chain was recovered during a study of cytomegalovirus exposure and HLA in healthy donors. Overall study: About 85 million unique TCRs from HLA-typed donors were held in an early release of data.

Trimming took off 0 bases at V and 8 bases at J, with 17 bases between the two ends. The V gene's germline CDR1 is SGHRS and CDR2 YFSETQ. This CDR3 spans 16 amino acids. PCR employed 60 Vbeta and 13 Jbeta primers. Under the authors' procedure: The count from a later analysis was 79 million or so unique TCR beta chains, some 10 million of them shared. Generated by immunoSEQ multiplex PCR, the TCRdb table keeps only in-frame clones and is missing some. Clone size and V and J calls were adopted from that table, with D and trimming inferred from the DNA. The table lists about 96,000 clones, approximately 74% of them singletons.

The specimen was PBMCs. The clonotype originates from a woman aged 65 to 85 in good health and CMV-seropositive. The rearrangement joins TRBV5-1 to TRBJ1-4; a weak D match, TRBD1 (5 bases). The CDR3 DNA reads as TGCGCCAGCAGCTTGGATACAGGAGGGTTACGGGAAAAACTGTTTTTT. Translating gives CASSLDTGGLREKLFF.